The rows below give T cell receptor beta chains drawn from one sample of a study of shared clonotypes between healthy human individuals. Profiling relied on immunoSEQ multiplex PCR, and the TCRdb table lists in-frame clones only, not all of them. The repertoire holds some 580,000 clones, with about 98% as singletons. The sequenced sample consisted of naive CD8+ T cells sorted from blood. The receptors were sampled from a man younger than 45 in good health. Each CDR3 is given with its conserved first and last residue. The D gene is left open where the match is weak.

V gene	J gene	D gene	CDR3 protein	CDR3 DNA
TRBV19	TRBJ2-6	TRBD1	CATAQGAGANVLTF	TGTGCCACAGCACAGGGGGCTGGGGCCAACGTCCTGACTTTC
TRBV29-1	TRBJ2-7	NA	CSVETGQEGYEQYF	TGCAGCGTTGAAACTGGCCAGGAGGGGTACGAGCAGTACTTC
TRBV7-2	TRBJ1-5	NA	CASSLARDQPQHF	TGTGCCAGCAGCTTAGCGCGGGATCAGCCCCAGCATTTT
TRBV4-3	TRBJ2-1	TRBD2	CASSLGTSGSPYNEQFF	TGCGCCAGCAGCCTCGGGACTAGCGGGAGCCCCTACAATGAGCAGTTCTTC
TRBV7-9	TRBJ2-7	TRBD1	CASSSGQGKNEQYF	TGTGCCAGCAGCTCGGGACAGGGGAAAAACGAGCAGTACTTC
TRBV7-9	TRBJ2-7	TRBD2	CASSPGGIYEQYF	TGTGCCAGCAGCCCGGGAGGGATATACGAGCAGTACTTC
TRBV4-1	TRBJ2-1	NA	CASSQDRNEQFF	TGCGCCAGCAGCCAAGACCGCAATGAGCAGTTCTTC
TRBV9	TRBJ2-3	TRBD1	CASSVETGGLYDTQYF	TGTGCCAGCAGCGTAGAAACAGGGGGTTTGTACGATACGCAGTATTTT
TRBV7-8	TRBJ2-1	TRBD2	CASSLASASGKGEQFF	TGTGCCAGCAGCTTAGCGTCGGCTAGCGGGAAGGGTGAGCAGTTCTTC
TRBV4-3	TRBJ2-7	TRBD2	CASSPGLADEQYF	TGCGCCAGCAGCCCGGGACTAGCGGACGAGCAGTACTTC
TRBV29-1	TRBJ2-7	TRBD2	CSVELWGLAGVGDYEQYF	TGCAGCGTTGAACTCTGGGGACTAGCGGGAGTAGGGGACTACGAGCAGTACTTC
TRBV2	TRBJ2-3	TRBD2	CASPGLMSDTQYF	TGTGCCTCACCGGGACTAATGTCAGATACGCAGTATTTT
TRBV10-1	TRBJ2-3	TRBD1	CASSVGQGQDTQYF	TGCGCCAGCAGTGTCGGACAGGGCCAAGATACGCAGTATTTT
TRBV28	TRBJ2-1	NA	CASSSQKTYNEQFF	TGTGCCAGCAGTTCGCAAAAGACCTACAATGAGCAGTTCTTC
TRBV11-2	TRBJ2-7	NA	CASSLPLGGGYEQYF	TGTGCCAGCAGCTTACCCCTTGGAGGGGGCTACGAGCAGTACTTC
TRBV6-5	TRBJ1-2	NA	CASSYSEGKPYGYTF	TGTGCCAGCAGTTACTCGGAGGGGAAACCCTATGGCTACACCTTC
TRBV6-1	TRBJ2-3	NA	CASIGTDTQYF	TGTGCCAGCATAGGGACAGATACGCAGTATTTT
TRBV6-5	TRBJ2-5	NA	CASSYDSNGIETQYF	TGTGCCAGCAGCTACGACAGCAACGGGATAGAGACCCAGTACTTC
TRBV6-1	TRBJ2-1	NA	CASSEVSGYNEQFF	TGTGCCAGCAGTGAAGTTAGCGGCTACAATGAGCAGTTCTTC
TRBV7-9	TRBJ2-7	NA	CASSLGTTYEQYF	TGTGCCAGCAGCTTAGGGACTACCTACGAGCAGTACTTC
TRBV7-9	TRBJ1-5	TRBD1	CASSDPGQGGLYQPQHF	TGTGCCAGCAGCGACCCGGGACAGGGGGGACTGTATCAGCCCCAGCATTTT
TRBV6-6	TRBJ2-1	NA	CASRPSLGEQFF	TGTGCCAGCAGGCCATCTCTCGGGGAGCAGTTCTTC
TRBV6-5	TRBJ2-3	NA	CASSYPGQTQYF	TGTGCCAGCAGTTACCCCGGGCAGACGCAGTATTTT